This TCR beta chain was sequenced during a study of human T cells and chemical hapten exposure (dated by TCRdb to about 2021). Notes on the research overall: For sensitization, 2% DPC in acetone was applied to a 2 cm by 2 cm area of upper inner arm skin. In alopecia patients, the study followed how the peripheral blood TCR repertoire changed in vivo over primary and secondary sensitization to diphenylcyclopropenone (DPC), a hapten. Roughly 30 alopecia patients gave blood for TCR sequencing at one to four time points (pre-sensitization, 2, 6 and 24 weeks). Patch testing was performed on the upper back with Finn chambers containing 0.01% DPC, and the patch tests were scored after 6 days according to International Contact Dermatitis Research Group standards. Patients additionally received weekly therapeutic DPC doses to the scalp throughout the approximately 25-week study period. Blood samples were taken from patients before sensitization (week 0) and then at 2, 6 and about 24 weeks after DPC sensitization. Libraries were combined into a pool for sequencing, and differences in TCR yield between samples came mainly from small differences in library volumes within the pool. The patient cohort, mostly female, included alopecia areata with under or over 50% scalp involvement, alopecia totalis and alopecia universalis. The research as a whole found: DPC sensitization did not change how many TCRs were above 1 in 1000 frequency, and no evidence was found of alterations in global repertoire structure. Alopecia, a presumed autoimmune disease, was present in all patients, so the immune response of the patients might differ from that of healthy individuals. Repeated subsampling changed both the strength of the expansion versus patch-test correlation and the threshold at which that correlation became significant. Significantly more large CDR3 similarity clusters were formed by expanded TCRs than by pre-sensitization or healthy control sets, consistent with antigen-driven responses. A positive correlation was found between the number of PT1 expanded TCRs and patch test score, with significance reached at thresholds 8, 16 and 32 but not 4.

Libraries were made using RACE. The sequencer listed for this sample is NextSeq 500. During library preparation, unique molecular identifiers were attached to individual cDNA molecules so that TCRs could be counted in a quantitative, reproducible way. Both TCR alpha and TCR beta chains were sequenced from each blood RNA sample. From the authors' description of their analysis: A median of roughly 99,000 TCRs per sample was observed, with a range of about 23,224 to 690,600. The Decombinator software suite was used to annotate V, J and CDR3 in the TCR reads. For the PS versus PT1 abundance plots, all samples were subsampled to the same number of TCRs (28,000). TCRs were defined as expanded if absent before sensitization and observed at least eight times at the 2-week time point. Using fastp trimming at Q25 and MiXCR clonotype assembly, TCRdb reanalyzed the public sequencing data and kept in-frame beta chains. When rows share a CDR3 protein, they turn into one entry using the most common DNA and genes. These V and J calls derive from TCRdb rather than the authors' analysis. This sample has 120,000 or so distinct CDR3 sequences in its table, and around 10% of those were observed once. Approximately 2.5% of the sample goes to the ten largest clones.

A remark on this clonotype: This clone's antigen is unknown. There are no base qualities to consult, and no much larger clone falls within one base.

What the time point label conveys for this sample: patch test 3, about 24 weeks after DPC sensitization. In the paper's terms, the treatment or condition label means: therapeutic diphenylcyclopropenone sensitization with weekly scalp DPC. At every patch-test visit, the blood draw took place before the patch test was put on. Eligible patients were aged 18 to 70, diagnosed with alopecia, deemed suitable for DPC therapy, and excluded if pregnant. Total RNA was extracted from unfractionated whole blood that had been collected in Tempus Blood RNA tubes. The specimen was whole blood, collected in connection with sensitization to the hapten diphenylcyclopropenone (DPC). The receptor was derived from a woman aged 45-65 years with alopecia areata. Some clones in this sample may be carry-over from other donors' samples.

CDR3 sequence: CASSRGPSSYEQYF. The nucleotide sequence is TGCGCCAGTTCCCGGGGCCCAAGCTCCTACGAGCAGTACTTC. The chain is encoded by TRBV4-3 joined to TRBJ2-7; the D segment might be TRBD1 or TRBD2, since each matches 5 bases. Trimming takes 9 bases from V and 0 bases from J, and the germline ends sit 15 bases apart. From the cysteine up to the phenylalanine, the CDR3 has a length of 14 residues. Here the CDR3 DNA is all that survives: 42 bases in frame from base 1. The germline V gene gives CDR1 as LGHNA and CDR2 as YSLEER.